This TCR beta chain was identified in a study of cytomegalovirus exposure and HLA in healthy donors. General observations from the study: Prior analysis indicated that the majority of TCR beta V segments exhibited productivity approximately 87% or approximately 30% of the time. There were reportedly fewer N-insertions in an Asian-associated ancestry cluster than the approximately 640-donor mean, in a later analysis. Through in vitro validation, a few CMV-associated chains were shown to be specific for CMV antigens.

Vbeta (60) and Jbeta (13) primers were used in the PCR. As handled by the study authors: Later work found tens of millions of unique TCR beta chains, with 9 million to 13 million shared. The table came from immunoSEQ multiplex PCR; TCRdb's copy has only in-frame clones and leaves some out. V, J and clone size are taken as reported in that table, and D and trimming were inferred from the DNA itself. Here the sample spans 95,000 to 100,000 clones, 60% to 75% being singletons. Concerning this clone: What it binds is not known.

Unmatched junction bases numbered 5, after V lost 7 bases and J lost 8 bases. CDR3 length equals 13 residues. CDR1 and CDR2 (germline): ENHRY, SYGVKD. V and J are TRBV10-3 and TRBJ1-4; 9 bases align to TRBD1. The sample was PBMCs. This receptor was taken from a woman aged 40 to 50 in good health and CMV-seronegative. In DNA form, the CDR3 reads TGTGCCATCACCTCCGGGACAGGGGAAAAACTGTTTTTT. It encodes CAITSGTGEKLFF.